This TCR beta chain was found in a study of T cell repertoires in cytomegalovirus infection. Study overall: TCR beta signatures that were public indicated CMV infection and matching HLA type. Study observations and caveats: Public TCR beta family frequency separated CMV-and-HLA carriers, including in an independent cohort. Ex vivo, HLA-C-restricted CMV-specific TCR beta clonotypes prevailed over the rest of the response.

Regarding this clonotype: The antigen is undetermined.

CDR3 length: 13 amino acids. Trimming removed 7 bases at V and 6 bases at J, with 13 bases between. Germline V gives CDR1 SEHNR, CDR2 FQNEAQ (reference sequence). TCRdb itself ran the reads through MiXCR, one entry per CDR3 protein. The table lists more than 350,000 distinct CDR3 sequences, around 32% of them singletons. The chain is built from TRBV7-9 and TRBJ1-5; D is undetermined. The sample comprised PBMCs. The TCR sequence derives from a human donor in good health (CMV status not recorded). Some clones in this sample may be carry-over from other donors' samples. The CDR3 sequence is CASNSGPTQPQHF. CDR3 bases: TGTGCCAGCAACTCGGGCCCCACTCAGCCCCAGCATTTT. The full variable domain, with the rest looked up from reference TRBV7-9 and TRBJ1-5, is DTGVSQNPRHKITKRGQNVTFRCDPISEHNRLYWYRQTLGQGPEFLTYFQNEAQLEKSRLLSDRFSAERPKGSFSTLEIQRTEQGDSAMYLCASNSGPTQPQHFGDGTRLSIL.